This note documents a single TCR beta chain sequence. This record belongs to a study of blood T cell repertoires in COVID-19. On the study more broadly: Acute and convalescent COVID-19 samples came from the United States, Italy and Spain.

The germline gives CDR1 LGHDT, CDR2 YNNKEL (reference sequence). J lost 0 bases, V lost 10 bases, and 8 bases had no gene match. The CDR3 extends over 14 amino acids. In the study's own analysis: Cell counts per sample came from amplifying reference gene primers. Assay used: immunoSEQ multiplex PCR; TCRdb lists only in-frame clones, some missing. That table is the source of V, J and clone size, and D and trimming were worked out from the DNA. The profile shows tens of thousands of clones, about 92% of them singletons. V and J are TRBV3-1 (or the pseudogene TRBV3-2) and TRBJ2-5, with TRBD1 matching over 7 bases. The sequenced sample was peripheral blood. This receptor was identified in a middle-aged man with acute or convalescent COVID-19. The CDR3 DNA reads TGTGCCACCCTTAAGACAGGGTACCAAGAGACCCAGTACTTC. Amino acids: CATLKTGYQETQYF.